The source of this TCR beta chain is a study of cytomegalovirus exposure and HLA in healthy donors. 60 Vbeta and 13 Jbeta primers were used in PCR. Profiled with immunoSEQ multiplex PCR; TCRdb holds only in-frame clones, not every one. Of tens of thousands of clones listed, 63% are singletons. The germline V gene encodes CDR1 MNHEY and CDR2 SMNVEV (reference sequence). Trimming removed 5 bases at V and 1 base at J, with 4 bases between. This CDR3 region has 12 residues. The rearrangement joins TRBV27 to TRBJ2-3; D gene unclear. The receptor comes from a man aged 30 to 39 in good health and CMV-seropositive. The sequenced material came from PBMCs. CDR3 DNA sequence: TGTGCCAGCAGTCCTCGCACAGATACGCAGTATTTT. Its translation: CASSPRTDTQYF.